Following are 13 T cell receptor beta chains from one sample sequenced in a study of PD-L1 blockade in urothelial cancer. TCRdb keeps only in-frame clones here, not all; method: immunoSEQ multiplex PCR. The sample holds around 100,000 clones, about 90% seen once. Source: PBMCs, taken around atezolizumab (anti-PD-L1) treatment. These receptors came from a woman older than 75 with urothelial cancer.

This chain joins TRBV28 and TRBJ2-4; D gene unclear. CDR3 length: 15 residues. Germline CDR1 reads MDHEN; CDR2 reads SYDVKM. The V end lost 1 base, the J end lost 0 bases, and 7 bases lay between the germline ends. CDR3 in DNA: TGTGCCAGCAGTTTATCAGGTCTAGCCAAAAACATTCAGTACTTC. It yields the protein CASSLSGLAKNIQYF.

This chain joins TRBV5-1 and TRBJ2-7; 11 bases match TRBD1. This CDR3 is 15 amino acids long. Per the germline V gene, CDR1 is SGHRS and CDR2 is YFSETQ. Trimming cost V 0 bases and J 7 bases; bases outside gene matches: 6. The CDR3 nucleotides read TGCGCCAGCAGCTTGGGGACAGGGGGCCTGGGGGAGCAGTACTTC. Protein sequence: CASSLGTGGLGEQYF.

This clone was seen a few times. The chain couples TRBV6-5 to TRBJ1-5; 8 bases agree with TRBD1. With 6 bases clipped from V and 2 bases from J, the junction kept 6 bases outside the gene matches. The V gene's germline CDR1 is MNHEY and CDR2 SVGAGI. This CDR3 is built from 15 residues. CDR3 sequence: CASRAGGGGNQPQHF. Written as DNA, the CDR3 is TGTGCCAGCAGAGCAGGGGGCGGGGGCAATCAGCCCCAGCATTTT.

The V and J genes are TRBV5-4 and TRBJ2-7, with D possibly being TRBD1 (5 bases). Trimming stripped 5 bases from V and 0 bases from J, with 12 bases between. Germline V gene data show CDR1 as SGHNT and CDR2 as YYREEE (reference sequence). The length of the CDR3 is 14 residues. The CDR3 DNA follows: TGTGCCAGCAGTAATAGGGGAAGCTCCTACGAGCAGTACTTC. It yields the protein CASSNRGSSYEQYF.

The chain uses TRBV10-3 and TRBJ1-5; 10 positions match TRBD1. The CDR3 totals 15 residues. The V gene's germline CDR1 is ENHRY and CDR2 SYGVKD. V lost 4 bases and J lost 2; bases outside the gene matches: 2. CDR3 bases: TGTGCCATCAGTGTTGGACAGGGGGGCAATCAGCCCCAGCATTTT. The encoded protein is CAISVGQGGNQPQHF.

V gene TRBV7-8 combines with J gene TRBJ2-5; 8 nucleotides line up with TRBD2. CDR3 length: 16 residues. CDR1 and CDR2 (germline): SGHVS, FQNEAQ. Trimming cost V 1 base and J 5 bases; bases outside gene matches: 9. The DNA of the CDR3 is TGTGCCAGCAGCTTAGGCGGGGCCCGGGAGGGGGAGACCCAGTACTTC. It codes for CASSLGGAREGETQYF.

The chain recombines TRBV7-5 with TRBJ1-5; the tabulated D call, TRBD1, remains unverified against the DNA. TRBV7-5 has pseudogene status. The CDR3 contains 16 residues. Here the CDR3 reads CVRSSKAGTPDWPQHF. Written as DNA, the CDR3 is TGTGTCAGAAGCTCCAAGGCCGGGACACCAGATTGGCCCCAGCATTTT.

This chain links TRBV5-5 with TRBJ2-1; 9 nucleotides align to TRBD1. Germline CDR1 reads SGHKS; CDR2 reads YYEKEE (reference sequence). The CDR3 has 15 amino acids. With 0 bases clipped from V and 4 bases from J, the junction kept 2 bases outside the gene matches. The CDR3 region is CASSLEGQGYNEQFF. CDR3 coding DNA: TGTGCCAGCAGCTTGGAGGGACAGGGATACAATGAGCAGTTCTTC.

V is TRBV10-3 and J is TRBJ2-5; unclear D gene. V lost 6 bases to trimming and J lost 4 bases, with 6 bases between them. The germline V gene has CDR1 ENHRY and CDR2 SYGVKD. The CDR3 sequence is 11 residues long. The CDR3 is CAISPGETQYF. The DNA for the CDR3 is TGTGCCATCAGCCCCGGAGAGACCCAGTACTTC.

This sequence joins TRBV12-5 and TRBJ2-1; TRBD1 agrees at 8 bases. The length of the CDR3 is 12 residues. Germline V gene data show CDR1 as LGHNT and CDR2 as FRNRAP. V lost 6 bases, J lost 6 bases, and 1 base stayed unmatched. In nucleotides, the CDR3 is TGTGCTAGTGGACAGGGGGGCAATGAGCAGTTCTTC. Residues: CASGQGGNEQFF.

The chain joins TRBV30 to TRBJ1-5; no firm D call. V dropped 1 base and J dropped 1 base, with 11 bases sitting between them. The CDR3 extends over 15 amino acids. CDR1 is GTSNPN and CDR2 is SVGIG in the germline V gene (reference sequence). The CDR3 loop reads CAWSGGLGSNQPQHF. CDR3 coding DNA: TGTGCCTGGAGTGGTGGACTAGGGAGCAATCAGCCCCAGCATTTT.

This clone came up once. The J gene is TRBJ2-1, the V gene TRBV10-3; maybe TRBD2 (5 bases). Germline CDR1 is ENHRY and CDR2 is SYGVKD. The CDR3 totals 11 residues. Trimming removed 6 bases from V and 7 bases from J, with 7 bases in between. This chain's CDR3 is CAIRGDNEQFF. CDR3 nucleotides: TGTGCCATCAGGGGAGATAATGAGCAGTTCTTC.

This chain links TRBV19 with TRBJ1-1; D unclear. Germline V lookup: CDR1 LNHDA, CDR2 SQIVND (reference sequence). V lost 5 bases, J lost 1 base, and 14 bases lay in between. The CDR3 consists of 15 residues. CDR3 sequence: CASSPLEGRNTEAFF. The CDR3 bases are TGTGCCAGTAGTCCCTTGGAGGGCAGGAACACTGAAGCTTTCTTT.